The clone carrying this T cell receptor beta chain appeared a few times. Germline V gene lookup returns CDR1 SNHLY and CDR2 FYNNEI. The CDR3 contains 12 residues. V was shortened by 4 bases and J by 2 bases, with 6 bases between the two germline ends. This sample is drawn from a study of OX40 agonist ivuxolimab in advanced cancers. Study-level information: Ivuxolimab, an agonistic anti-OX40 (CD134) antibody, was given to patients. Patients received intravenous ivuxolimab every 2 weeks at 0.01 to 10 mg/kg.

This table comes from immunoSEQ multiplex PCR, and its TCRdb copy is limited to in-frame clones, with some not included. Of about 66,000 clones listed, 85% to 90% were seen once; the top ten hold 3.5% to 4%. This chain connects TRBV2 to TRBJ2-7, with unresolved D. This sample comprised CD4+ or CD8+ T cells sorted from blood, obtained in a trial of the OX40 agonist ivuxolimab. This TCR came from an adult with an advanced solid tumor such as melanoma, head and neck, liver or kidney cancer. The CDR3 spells CASSGGPYEQYF. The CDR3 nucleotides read TGTGCCAGCAGTGGAGGTCCCTACGAGCAGTACTTC.